Listed below are T cell receptor beta chains from one sample, sequenced in a study of T cell responses to AZD1222 COVID-19 vaccine. Method: immunoSEQ multiplex PCR; TCRdb's copy keeps in-frame clones and lacks some. The sample has 70,000 to 85,000 clones, just over 85% seen once. The source was peripheral blood, collected on day 0 of AZD1222 vaccination. The receptor set was obtained from an adult in good health. Each CDR3 is given with its conserved first and last residue. A D gene is named only where the DNA matches it firmly.

D	V	J	CDR3
NA	TRBV28	TRBJ1-2	CASTKEVGGYTF
TRBD2	TRBV19	TRBJ2-1	CASSSLTSGRIGEQFF
TRBD2	TRBV15	TRBJ2-2	CATSQPAGVTGELFF
TRBD2	TRBV18	TRBJ2-7	CASSPGLEREQYF
NA	TRBV19	TRBJ1-2	CASSIGRGDYGYTF
NA	TRBV28	TRBJ1-3	CASSWAISGNTIYF
NA	TRBV15	TRBJ2-3	CATSRSLAATDTQYF
NA	TRBV5-5	TRBJ1-2	CASSLTSDNYGYTF
NA	TRBV4-1	TRBJ1-3	CASSQEAAFSGNTIYF
NA	TRBV30	TRBJ1-1	CAWGGVMNTEAFF
TRBD2	TRBV7-7	TRBJ2-1	CASSSNGASGRAASLNEQFF
NA	TRBV20-1	TRBJ2-3	CSGGLTDTQYF
NA	TRBV4-2	TRBJ2-3	CASSQRASAFPDTQYF
NA	TRBV10-1	TRBJ1-3	CASSERAPVYSSGNTIYF
NA	TRBV7-8	TRBJ1-2	CASSPGGQRGYTF
TRBD1	TRBV5-6	TRBJ1-2	CASSLSTGANYGYTF
TRBD1	TRBV28	TRBJ1-2	CASSSGQGAFYGYTF
NA	TRBV5-1	TRBJ2-5	CASSTGPEETQYF
TRBD2	TRBV7-9	TRBJ2-5	CASSRTSGGVETQYF
TRBD1	TRBV28	TRBJ2-1	CASSLWTGGNYNEQFF
NA	TRBV28	TRBJ1-2	CASSLAAGLDGYTF
NA	TRBV2	TRBJ1-5	CASSGEEGASQPQHF
NA	TRBV19	TRBJ2-2	CASREANTGELFF
NA	TRBV18	TRBJ2-6	CASSPKLSGANVLTF
NA	TRBV11-2	TRBJ1-4	CASSLGGKLFF
TRBD2	TRBV2	TRBJ2-7	CASSELGGGPYEQYF
NA	TRBV7-6	TRBJ1-1	CASSLAGTGGTEAFF
TRBD2	TRBV27	TRBJ2-1	CASSPLAGDVNEQFF
TRBD1	TRBV30	TRBJ1-4	CACTGVGKLFF
TRBD2	TRBV4-2	TRBJ2-3	CASSQDRASGSTDTQYF
NA	TRBV14	TRBJ1-2	CASSQSSRVLGYTF
TRBD2	TRBV7-9	TRBJ2-7	CASSLAGGGEQYF
NA	TRBV4-1	TRBJ2-7	CASSQDQGGREQYF
NA	TRBV3-1/TRBV3-2	TRBJ1-2	CASSQVAGDGYTF
NA	TRBV5-4	TRBJ2-6	CASTVVGSSGANVLTF
TRBD1	TRBV19	TRBJ1-5	CASRDRSNQPQHF
TRBD1	TRBV5-1	TRBJ2-1	CASTYTGQGSYNEQFF
NA	TRBV9	TRBJ2-3	CASSVRSLSDTQYF
NA	TRBV5-5	TRBJ1-2	CASSLEANYGYTF
NA	TRBV28	TRBJ2-3	CASGQNTDTQYF
TRBD1	TRBV5-5	TRBJ1-4	CASSFTGQGNEKLFF
TRBD1	TRBV7-6	TRBJ1-5	CASSLTGGQPQHF
NA	TRBV29-1	TRBJ1-5	CSVQQGLDQPQHF
TRBD1	TRBV7-2	TRBJ2-7	CASSSGQVPYEQYF
TRBD1	TRBV7-9	TRBJ2-7	CASSETGGRYEQYF
NA	TRBV28	TRBJ2-2	CASSLLGTPKTGELFF
NA	TRBV6-4	TRBJ1-5	CARAGEVNQPQHF
TRBD1	TRBV3-1/TRBV3-2	TRBJ1-3	CASSRGQGSGNTIYF
NA	TRBV2	TRBJ2-1	CATVASPSYNEQFF
NA	TRBV7-2	TRBJ1-2	CASSLQGYGYTF
TRBD1	TRBV7-9	TRBJ2-2	CASSSGQGAGELFF
TRBD1	TRBV16	TRBJ2-6	CASSDRGTSGANVLTF
NA	TRBV27	TRBJ1-6	CASSVTGPWDNSPLHF
TRBD1	TRBV10-3	TRBJ2-1	CAISESGTGGDYNEQFF
NA	TRBV20-1	TRBJ2-1	CSARPVDEQFF
TRBD1	TRBV30	TRBJ1-2	CAWNPRGRRGYTF
NA	TRBV11-2	TRBJ1-2	CASSLDSLYESYGYTF
NA	TRBV30	TRBJ1-1	CAWSSLRTEAFF
NA	TRBV12-3/TRBV12-4	TRBJ1-1	CASSHRMNTEAFF